The following is a T cell receptor (beta chain) sequence with its context. The data were produced by immunoSEQ multiplex PCR, yet TCRdb's version contains in-frame clones alone and is incomplete. Here the sample spans more than 65,000 clones, 75% to 85% being singletons. These data belong to a study of control samples from healthy donors and cancer patients. Germline lookup yields CDR1 LNHDA and CDR2 SQIVND (reference sequence). With 3 bases removed from V and 0 bases from J, the gap between germline ends came to 12 bases. The CDR3 totals 17 residues. This receptor was obtained from a man aged 55-75 years in good health. The source material was blood. V and J are TRBV19 and TRBJ1-6, with D hard to call. This CDR3 reads CASSIRGASSYNSPLHF. The CDR3 coding sequence is TGTGCCAGTAGTATTCGCGGAGCGAGCTCCTATAATTCACCCCTCCACTTT.